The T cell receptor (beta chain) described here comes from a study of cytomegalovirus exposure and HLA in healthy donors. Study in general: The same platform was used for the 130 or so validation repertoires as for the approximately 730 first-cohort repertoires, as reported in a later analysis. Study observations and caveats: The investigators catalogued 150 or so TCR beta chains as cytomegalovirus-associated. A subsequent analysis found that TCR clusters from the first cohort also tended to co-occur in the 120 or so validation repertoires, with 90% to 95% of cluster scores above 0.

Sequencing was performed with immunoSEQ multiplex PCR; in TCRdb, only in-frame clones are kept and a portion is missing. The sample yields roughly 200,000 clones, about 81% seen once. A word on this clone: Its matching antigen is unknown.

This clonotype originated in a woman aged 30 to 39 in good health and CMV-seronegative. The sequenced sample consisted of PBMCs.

The CDR3: CASSLDRVGVNEQFF. The CDR3 DNA follows: TGTGCCAGCAGCTTGGACAGGGTGGGGGTCAATGAGCAGTTCTTC. V gene TRBV11-3 combines with J gene TRBJ2-1; 8 nucleotides match TRBD1. The CDR3 covers 15 residues. With V trimmed by 3 bases and J by 6 bases, 7 bases remained unmatched. CDR1 and CDR2 (germline): SGHNT, YENEEA.